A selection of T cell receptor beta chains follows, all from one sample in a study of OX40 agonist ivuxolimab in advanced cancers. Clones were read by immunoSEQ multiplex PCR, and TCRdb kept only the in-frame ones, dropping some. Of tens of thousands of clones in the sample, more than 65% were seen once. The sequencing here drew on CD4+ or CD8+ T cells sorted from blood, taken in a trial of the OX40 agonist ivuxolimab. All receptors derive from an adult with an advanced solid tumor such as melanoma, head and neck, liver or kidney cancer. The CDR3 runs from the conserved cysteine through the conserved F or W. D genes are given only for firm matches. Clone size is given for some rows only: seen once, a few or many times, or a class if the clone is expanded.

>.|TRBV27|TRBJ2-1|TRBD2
CASSPRGLAGSYNEQFF
TGTGCCAGCAGTCCCCGAGGACTAGCGGGTTCCTACAATGAGCAGTTCTTC
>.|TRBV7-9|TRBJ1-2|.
CASSSPVAGYTF
TGTGCCAGCAGCTCGCCGGTAGCGGGCTACACCTTC
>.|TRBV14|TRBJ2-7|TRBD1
CASSTGTGARRQYF
TGTGCCAGCAGTACCGGGACAGGGGCACGACGGCAGTACTTC
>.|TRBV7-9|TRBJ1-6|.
CASSLEEGTVSPLHF
TGTGCCAGCAGCTTAGAGGAGGGGACCGTTTCCCCCCTCCACTTT
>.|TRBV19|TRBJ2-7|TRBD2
CASTTTGLAGGPGEQYF
TGTGCCAGTACCACAACGGGACTAGCGGGAGGGCCGGGCGAGCAGTACTTC
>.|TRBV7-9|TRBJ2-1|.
CASSLYGQNRPDEQFF
TGTGCCAGCAGCTTATATGGCCAAAACCGACCCGATGAGCAGTTCTTC
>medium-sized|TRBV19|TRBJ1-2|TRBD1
CASSIDRGHPFYGYTF
TGTGCCAGTAGTATAGACAGGGGGCACCCATTTTATGGCTACACCTTC
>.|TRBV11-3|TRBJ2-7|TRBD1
CASSLVGQGTYEQYF
TGTGCCAGCAGCTTAGTAGGACAGGGGACCTACGAGCAGTACTTC
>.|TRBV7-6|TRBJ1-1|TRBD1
CASSLEPGQEAFF
TGTGCCAGCAGTTTGGAACCGGGACAGGAAGCTTTCTTT
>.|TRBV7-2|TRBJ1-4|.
CASSQDGRVVGNEKLFF
TGTGCCAGCAGCCAAGATGGCCGTGTGGTCGGGAATGAAAAACTGTTTTTT
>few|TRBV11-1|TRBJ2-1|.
CASSRRSISYNEQFF
TGTGCCAGCAGCCGGCGGAGTATAAGCTACAATGAGCAGTTCTTC
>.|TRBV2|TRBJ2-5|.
CASSGGPGARETQYF
TGTGCCAGCAGTGGCGGCCCAGGGGCTAGGGAGACCCAGTACTTC
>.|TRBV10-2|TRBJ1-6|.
CASSDGFGTLNSPLHF
TGCGCCAGCAGTGATGGATTCGGGACCCTCAATTCACCCCTCCACTTT
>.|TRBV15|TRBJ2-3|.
CATSGRKGLWGTDTQYF
TGTGCCACCAGCGGCCGCAAAGGCTTATGGGGCACAGATACGCAGTATTTT
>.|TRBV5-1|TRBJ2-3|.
CASSSEGLAAIDTQYF
TGCGCCAGCAGCTCCGAGGGACTGGCGGCGATAGATACGCAGTATTTT
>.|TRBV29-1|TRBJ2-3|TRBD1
CSVAGQSTDTQYF
TGCAGCGTTGCGGGACAGAGCACAGATACGCAGTATTTT
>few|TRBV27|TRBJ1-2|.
CASSLGGYPYGYTF
TGTGCCAGCAGTTTGGGGGGGTACCCCTATGGCTACACCTTC
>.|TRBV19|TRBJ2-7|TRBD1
CASSMGGTGAYEQYF
TGTGCCAGTAGTATGGGCGGGACAGGGGCCTACGAGCAGTACTTC
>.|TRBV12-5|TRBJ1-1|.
CASGRTVNTEAFF
TGTGCTAGTGGTAGGACGGTAAACACTGAAGCTTTCTTT
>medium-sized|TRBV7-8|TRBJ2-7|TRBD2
CASSGGLAGSYEQYF
TGTGCCAGCAGCGGGGGACTAGCGGGGTCCTACGAGCAGTACTTC
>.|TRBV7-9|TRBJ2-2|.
CASSSGEFKNTGELFF
TGTGCCAGCAGCTCCGGGGAATTCAAGAACACCGGGGAGCTGTTTTTT
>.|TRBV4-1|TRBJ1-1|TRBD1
CASSQADRENTEAFF
TGCGCCAGCAGCCAAGCTGACAGGGAGAACACTGAAGCTTTCTTT
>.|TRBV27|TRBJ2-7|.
CASSLGGSGYEQYF
TGTGCCAGCAGTTTAGGAGGTAGCGGCTACGAGCAGTACTTC
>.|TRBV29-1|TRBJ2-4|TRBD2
CSVRPSGSLQYF
TGCAGCGTCAGGCCTAGCGGGAGTCTTCAGTACTTC
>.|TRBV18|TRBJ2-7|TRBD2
CASSNPSTSGGYEQYF
TGTGCCAGCTCAAACCCGTCGACTAGCGGGGGATACGAGCAGTACTTC
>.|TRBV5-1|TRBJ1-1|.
CASSMANTEAFF
TGCGCCAGCAGCATGGCGAACACTGAAGCTTTCTTT
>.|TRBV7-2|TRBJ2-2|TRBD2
CASRGLAGVGGTGELFF
TGTGCCAGCCGGGGACTAGCGGGAGTGGGCGGCACCGGGGAGCTGTTTTTT
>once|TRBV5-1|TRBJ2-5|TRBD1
CASMGQGGTQETQYF
TGCGCCAGCATGGGACAGGGGGGGACCCAAGAGACCCAGTACTTC
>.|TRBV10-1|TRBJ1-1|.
CASSENVRGEAFF
TGCGCCAGCAGCGAAAACGTCCGGGGGGAAGCTTTCTTT
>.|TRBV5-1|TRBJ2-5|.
CASSLAGTEGETQYF
TGCGCCAGCAGCTTGGCGGGGACTGAGGGGGAGACCCAGTACTTC
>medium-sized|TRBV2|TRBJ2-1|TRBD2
CASSWDSGNNEQFF
TGTGCCAGCAGTTGGGATAGCGGGAACAATGAGCAGTTCTTC
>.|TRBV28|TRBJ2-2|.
CASSPSWGTGELFF
TGTGCCAGCAGTCCTAGTTGGGGCACCGGGGAGCTGTTTTTT
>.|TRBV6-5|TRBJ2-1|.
CASRGGQSYNEQFF
TGTGCCAGCAGGGGAGGACAATCCTACAATGAGCAGTTCTTC
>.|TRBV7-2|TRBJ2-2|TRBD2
CASSPWRGLADTGELFF
TGTGCCAGCAGCCCCTGGCGGGGACTAGCGGACACCGGGGAGCTGTTTTTT
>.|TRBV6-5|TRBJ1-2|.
CASSYSRTGSNYGYTF
TGTGCCAGCAGTTACTCGAGGACGGGGTCAAACTATGGCTACACCTTC
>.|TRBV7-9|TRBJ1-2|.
CASSQTVYGYTF
TGTGCCAGCAGCCAGACAGTATATGGCTACACCTTC
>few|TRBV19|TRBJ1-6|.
CASSIAQTANSPLHF
TGTGCCAGTAGTATAGCGCAGACAGCCAATTCACCCCTCCACTTT
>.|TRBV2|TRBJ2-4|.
CASSAQGRGNIQYF
TGTGCCAGCAGTGCCCAGGGCAGAGGAAACATTCAGTACTTC
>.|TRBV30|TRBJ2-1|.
CAWSVQKVGNEQFF
TGTGCCTGGAGTGTACAGAAGGTCGGGAATGAGCAGTTCTTC
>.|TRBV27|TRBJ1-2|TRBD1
CASSSIATGDTNYGYTF
TGTGCCAGCAGTTCTATAGCTACAGGGGACACTAACTATGGCTACACCTTC
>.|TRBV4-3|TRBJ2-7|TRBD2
CASSQVSGDSYEQYF
TGCGCCAGCAGCCAAGTTAGCGGGGACTCCTACGAGCAGTACTTC
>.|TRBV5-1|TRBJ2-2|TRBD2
CASSLGSAGGSLGTGELFF
TGCGCCAGCAGCTTGGGATCGGCGGGAGGGTCTCTTGGCACCGGGGAGCTGTTTTTT
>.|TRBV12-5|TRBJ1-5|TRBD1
CASGPGTGGSNQPQHF
TGTGCTAGTGGCCCCGGGACAGGGGGCTCGAATCAGCCCCAGCATTTT
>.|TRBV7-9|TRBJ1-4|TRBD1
CASSAGTGRDEKLFF
TGTGCCAGCAGCGCCGGGACAGGGAGAGACGAAAAACTGTTTTTT
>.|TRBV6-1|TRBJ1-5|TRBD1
CASSVWTGGSDQPQHF
TGTGCCAGCAGTGTTTGGACAGGGGGCTCTGATCAGCCCCAGCATTTT
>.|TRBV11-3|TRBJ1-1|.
CASSFDRNTEAFF
TGTGCCAGCAGCTTCGACAGGAACACTGAAGCTTTCTTT
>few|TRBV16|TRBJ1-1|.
CASSQSWRAFF
TGTGCCAGCAGCCAATCCTGGCGGGCTTTCTTT
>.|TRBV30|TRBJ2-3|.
CAWSPGLKATDTQYF
TGTGCCTGGAGTCCGGGGCTTAAGGCTACAGATACGCAGTATTTT